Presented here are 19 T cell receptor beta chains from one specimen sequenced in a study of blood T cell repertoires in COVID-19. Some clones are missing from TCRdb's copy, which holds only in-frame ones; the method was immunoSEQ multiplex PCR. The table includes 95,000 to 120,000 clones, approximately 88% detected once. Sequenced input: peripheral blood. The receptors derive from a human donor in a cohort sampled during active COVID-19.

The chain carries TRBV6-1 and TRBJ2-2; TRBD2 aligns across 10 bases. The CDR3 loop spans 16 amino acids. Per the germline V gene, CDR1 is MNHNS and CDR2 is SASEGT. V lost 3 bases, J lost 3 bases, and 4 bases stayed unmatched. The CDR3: CASSEWTSGDTGELFF. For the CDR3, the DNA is TGTGCCAGCAGTGAGTGGACTAGCGGAGACACCGGGGAGCTGTTTTTT.

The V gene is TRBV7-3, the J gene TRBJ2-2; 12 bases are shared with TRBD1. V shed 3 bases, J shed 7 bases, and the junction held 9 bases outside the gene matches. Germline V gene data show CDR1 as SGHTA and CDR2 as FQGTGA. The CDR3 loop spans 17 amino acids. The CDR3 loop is CASSFAGGQGAIGELFF. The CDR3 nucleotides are TGTGCCAGCAGCTTCGCGGGGGGACAGGGGGCCATCGGGGAGCTGTTTTTT.

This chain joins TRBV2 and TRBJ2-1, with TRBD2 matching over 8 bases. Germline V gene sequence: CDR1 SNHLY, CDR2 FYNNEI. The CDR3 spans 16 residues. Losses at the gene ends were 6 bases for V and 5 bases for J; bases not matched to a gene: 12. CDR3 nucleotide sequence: TGTGCCAGCAGCGTACTAGCGGCCCCATTACACAATGAGCAGTTCTTC. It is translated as CASSVLAAPLHNEQFF.

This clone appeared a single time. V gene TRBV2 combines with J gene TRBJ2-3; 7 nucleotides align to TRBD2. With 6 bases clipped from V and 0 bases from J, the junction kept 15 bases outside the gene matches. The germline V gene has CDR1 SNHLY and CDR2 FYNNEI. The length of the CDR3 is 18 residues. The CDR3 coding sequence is TGTGCCAGCAGCCCCCTAATCCGAGCGGGATTTAGCACAGATACGCAGTATTTT. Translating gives CASSPLIRAGFSTDTQYF. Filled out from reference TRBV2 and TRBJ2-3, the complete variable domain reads EPEVTQTPSHQVTQMGQEVILRCVPISNHLYFYWYRQILGQKVEFLVSFYNNEISEKSEIFDDQFSVERPDGSNFTLKIRSTKLEDSAMYFCASSPLIRAGFSTDTQYFGPGTRLTVL.

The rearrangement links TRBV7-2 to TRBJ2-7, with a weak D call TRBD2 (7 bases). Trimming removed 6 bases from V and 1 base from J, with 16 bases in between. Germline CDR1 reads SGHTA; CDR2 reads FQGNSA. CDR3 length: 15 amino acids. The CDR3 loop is CASRSRAGASYEQYF. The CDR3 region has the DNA TGTGCCAGCAGGTCGCGGGCGGGGGCATCCTACGAGCAGTACTTC.

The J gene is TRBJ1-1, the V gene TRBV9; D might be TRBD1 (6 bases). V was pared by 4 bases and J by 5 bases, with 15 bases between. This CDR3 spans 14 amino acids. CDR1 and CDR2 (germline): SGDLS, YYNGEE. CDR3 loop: CASSRLGGGTEAFF. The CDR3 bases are TGTGCCAGCAGCCGACTAGGGGGGGGGACTGAAGCTTTCTTT. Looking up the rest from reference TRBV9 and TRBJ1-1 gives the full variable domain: DSGVTQTPKHLITATGQRVTLRCSPRSGDLSVYWYQQSLDQGLQFLIQYYNGEERAKGNILERFSAQQFPDLHSELNLSSLELGDSALYFCASSRLGGGTEAFFGQGTRLTVV.

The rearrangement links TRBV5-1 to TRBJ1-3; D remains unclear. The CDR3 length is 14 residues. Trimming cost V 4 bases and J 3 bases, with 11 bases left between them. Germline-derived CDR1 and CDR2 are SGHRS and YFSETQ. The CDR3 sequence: CASSVGVGGNTIYF. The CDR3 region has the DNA TGCGCCAGCAGCGTCGGAGTTGGTGGAAACACCATATATTTT.

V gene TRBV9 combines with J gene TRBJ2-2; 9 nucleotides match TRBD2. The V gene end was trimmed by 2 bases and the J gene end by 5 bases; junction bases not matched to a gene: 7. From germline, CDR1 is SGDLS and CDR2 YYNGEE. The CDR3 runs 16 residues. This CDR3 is CASSVEWSGGTGELFF. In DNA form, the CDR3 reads TGTGCCAGCAGCGTTGAATGGAGCGGGGGGACCGGGGAGCTGTTTTTT.

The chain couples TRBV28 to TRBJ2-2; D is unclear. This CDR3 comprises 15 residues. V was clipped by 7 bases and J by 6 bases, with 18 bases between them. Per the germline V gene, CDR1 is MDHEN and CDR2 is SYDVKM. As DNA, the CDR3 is TGTGCCAGCACTTCCGCGAGTATAGTGGCCGGGGAGCTGTTTTTT. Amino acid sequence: CASTSASIVAGELFF.

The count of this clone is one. The CDR3 region has the DNA TGTGCCAGCAAGAAACAGGTCGCGAACACCGGGGAGCTGTTTTTT. Translated: CASKKQVANTGELFF. The chain carries TRBV2 and TRBJ2-2; possibly TRBD1 for D (5 bases). This CDR3 comprises 15 residues. The germline V gene encodes CDR1 SNHLY and CDR2 FYNNEI. V lost 7 bases and J 0 bases, leaving 12 bases between the germline ends.

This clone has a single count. The CDR3 sequence is CASSQDGRENNEQFF. CDR3 bases: TGCGCCAGCAGCCAAGATGGGCGGGAGAACAATGAGCAGTTCTTC. The chain employs TRBV4-1 and TRBJ2-1, with TRBD2 identical over 7 bases. CDR1 and CDR2 from the germline V gene are MGHRA and YSYEKL. V lost 0 bases and J lost 5; bases outside the gene matches: 4. The CDR3 sequence is 15 residues long.

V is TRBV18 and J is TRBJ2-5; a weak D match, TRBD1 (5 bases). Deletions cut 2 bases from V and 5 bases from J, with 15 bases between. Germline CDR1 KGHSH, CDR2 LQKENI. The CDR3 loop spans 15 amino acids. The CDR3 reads CASSPMQGNWETQYF. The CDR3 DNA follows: TGTGCCAGCTCACCAATGCAGGGTAATTGGGAGACCCAGTACTTC.

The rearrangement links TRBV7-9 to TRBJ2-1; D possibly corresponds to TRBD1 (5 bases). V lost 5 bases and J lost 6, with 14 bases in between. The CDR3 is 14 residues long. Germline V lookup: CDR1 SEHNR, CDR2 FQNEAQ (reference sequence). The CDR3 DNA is TGTGCCAGCAGCCTTAGGGGTGACTCCAATGAGCAGTTCTTC. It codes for CASSLRGDSNEQFF.

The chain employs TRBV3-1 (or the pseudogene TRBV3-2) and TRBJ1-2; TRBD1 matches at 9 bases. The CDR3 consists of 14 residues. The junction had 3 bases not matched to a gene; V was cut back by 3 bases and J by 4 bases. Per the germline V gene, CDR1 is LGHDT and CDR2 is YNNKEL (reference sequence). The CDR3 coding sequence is TGTGCCAGCAGCCACGACAGGGGGGCCTATGGCTACACCTTC. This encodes CASSHDRGAYGYTF.

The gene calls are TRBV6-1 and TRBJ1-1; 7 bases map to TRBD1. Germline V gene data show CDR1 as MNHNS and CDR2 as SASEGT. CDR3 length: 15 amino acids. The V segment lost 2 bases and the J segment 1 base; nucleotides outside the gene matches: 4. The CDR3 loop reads CASSEFRTGNTEAFF. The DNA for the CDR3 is TGTGCCAGCAGTGAATTCAGGACAGGGAACACTGAAGCTTTCTTT.

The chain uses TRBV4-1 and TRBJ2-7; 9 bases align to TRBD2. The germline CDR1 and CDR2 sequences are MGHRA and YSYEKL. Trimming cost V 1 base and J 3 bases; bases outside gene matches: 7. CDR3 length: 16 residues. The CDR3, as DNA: TGCGCCAGCAGCCAAGGGGTAGCGGGGGAAGTCTACGAGCAGTACTTC. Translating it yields CASSQGVAGEVYEQYF.

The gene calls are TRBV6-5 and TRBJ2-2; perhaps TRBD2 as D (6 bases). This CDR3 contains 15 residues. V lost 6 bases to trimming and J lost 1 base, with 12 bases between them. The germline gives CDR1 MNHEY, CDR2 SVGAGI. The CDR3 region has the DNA TGTGCCAGCAGACTCGGGACTGAGAACACCGGGGAGCTGTTTTTT. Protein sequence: CASRLGTENTGELFF.

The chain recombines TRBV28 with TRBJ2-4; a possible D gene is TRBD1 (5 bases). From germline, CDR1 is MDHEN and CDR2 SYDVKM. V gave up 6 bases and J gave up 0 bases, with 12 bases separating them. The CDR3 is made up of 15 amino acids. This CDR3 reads CASSSQALAKNIQYF. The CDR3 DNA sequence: TGTGCCAGCAGCTCACAGGCCCTAGCCAAAAACATTCAGTACTTC.

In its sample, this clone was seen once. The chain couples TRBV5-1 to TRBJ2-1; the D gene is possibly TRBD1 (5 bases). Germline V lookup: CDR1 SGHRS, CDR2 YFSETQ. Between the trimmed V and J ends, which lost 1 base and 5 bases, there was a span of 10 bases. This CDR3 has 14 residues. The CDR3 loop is CASSLSGQNNEQFF. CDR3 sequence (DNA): TGCGCCAGCAGCTTGTCAGGGCAGAACAATGAGCAGTTCTTC.